This record covers a single TCR beta chain. The antigen is unknown. This sample was included in a study of cytomegalovirus exposure and HLA in healthy donors. About the study: The approximately 110 validation repertoires, a later analysis reported, used the same platform as the approximately 700 first-cohort repertoires.

The study's findings and limits: Rare TCR sequences predominated, though certain public TCRs were found in many donors. The TCR clusters that emerged in the first cohort tended, a later analysis found, to co-occur in the 120 or so validation repertoires.

The CDR3 totals 13 residues. In germline, CDR1 is LNHDA, CDR2 SQIVND (reference sequence). V lost 9 bases, J lost 0 bases, and 5 bases stayed unmatched. Repertoires were generated with immunoSEQ multiplex PCR, while TCRdb's copy carries only in-frame clones and drops some. The sample consists of 300,000 to 350,000 clones, around 90% of them appearing once. The source material was PBMCs. The genes are TRBV19 and TRBJ2-7; TRBD2 matches at 7 bases. The receptor comes from a man in his thirties or forties in good health and CMV-seronegative. The CDR3, as DNA: TGTGCCAGCGGCCGGGACTACTCCTACGAGCAGTACTTC. Translation: CASGRDYSYEQYF.